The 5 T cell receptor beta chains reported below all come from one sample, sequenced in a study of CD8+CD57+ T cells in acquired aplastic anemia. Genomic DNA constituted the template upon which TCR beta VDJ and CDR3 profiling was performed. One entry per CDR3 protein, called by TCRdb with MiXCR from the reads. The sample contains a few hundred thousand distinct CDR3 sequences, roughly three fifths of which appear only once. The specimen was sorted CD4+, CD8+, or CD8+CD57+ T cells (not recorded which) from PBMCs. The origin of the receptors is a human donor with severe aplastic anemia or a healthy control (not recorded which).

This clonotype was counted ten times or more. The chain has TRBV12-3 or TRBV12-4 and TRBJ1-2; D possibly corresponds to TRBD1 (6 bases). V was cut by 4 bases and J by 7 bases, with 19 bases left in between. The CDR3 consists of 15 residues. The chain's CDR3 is CASSSPRGGHFGYTF. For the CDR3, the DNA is TGTGCCAGCAGTTCTCCCCGGGGGGGGCACTTTGGCTACACCTTC.

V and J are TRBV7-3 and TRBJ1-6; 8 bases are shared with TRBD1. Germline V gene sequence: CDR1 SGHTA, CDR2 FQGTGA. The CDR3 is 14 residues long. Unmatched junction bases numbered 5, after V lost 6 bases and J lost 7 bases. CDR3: CASSRTGRNSPLHF. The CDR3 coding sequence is TGTGCCAGCAGTCGGACAGGGAGGAATTCACCCCTCCACTTT.

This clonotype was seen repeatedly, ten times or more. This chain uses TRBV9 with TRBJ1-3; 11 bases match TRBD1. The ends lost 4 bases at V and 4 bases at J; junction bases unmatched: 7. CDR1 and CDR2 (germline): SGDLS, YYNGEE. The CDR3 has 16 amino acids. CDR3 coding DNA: TGTGCCAGCAGCCCCCGCGGACAGGGGGCGGGAAACACCATATATTTT. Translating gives CASSPRGQGAGNTIYF.

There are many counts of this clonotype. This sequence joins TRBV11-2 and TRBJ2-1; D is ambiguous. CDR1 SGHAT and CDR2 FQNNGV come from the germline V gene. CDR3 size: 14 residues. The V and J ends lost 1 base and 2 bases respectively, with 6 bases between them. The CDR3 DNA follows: TGTGCCAGCAGCTTAGGCGAGACCTACAATGAGCAGTTCTTC. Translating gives CASSLGETYNEQFF.

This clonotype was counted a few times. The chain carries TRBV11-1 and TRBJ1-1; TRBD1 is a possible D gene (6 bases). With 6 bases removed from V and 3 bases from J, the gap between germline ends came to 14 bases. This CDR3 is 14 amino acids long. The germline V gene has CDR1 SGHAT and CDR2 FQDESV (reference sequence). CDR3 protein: CASRSAGVDTEAFF. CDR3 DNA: TGTGCCAGCAGATCAGCAGGGGTAGACACTGAAGCTTTCTTT.